This T cell receptor beta chain was obtained from a study of blood T cell repertoires in COVID-19. Looking at the study overall: COVID-19 samples from acute and convalescent phases originated in the United States, Italy and Spain.

Per the study methods: The assay estimated nucleated cells by amplifying reference gene primers. The method was immunoSEQ multiplex PCR; TCRdb's version includes in-frame clones alone and lacks a portion of them. D and trimming come from the DNA, and the V and J calls and clone size come from that table. The data hold some 90,000 clones, with about 86% observed a single time. Germline V CDR1 and CDR2: SGHTA, FQGNSA. V lost 7 bases, J lost 1 base, and 13 bases lay in between. The CDR3 consists of 14 residues. Specimen: peripheral blood. The receptor's source is an elderly man with active or convalescent COVID-19. This sequence joins TRBV7-2 and TRBJ1-1; possible D gene TRBD1, 5 bases. The CDR3 loop reads CASTPSGANTEAFF. CDR3 nucleotides: TGTGCCAGCACCCCCAGCGGGGCGAACACTGAAGCTTTCTTT.